In its sample, the clone carrying this T cell receptor (beta chain) was seen many times. Its antigen is unidentified. The V and J ends lost 0 bases and 2 bases, in that order; junction bases with no gene match: 7. The CDR3 has 16 amino acids. Germline values: CDR1 MNHEY, CDR2 SVGAGI. Template material for amplifying TCR beta CDR3 regions consisted of RNA transcripts. Using the HTBI primer set, a first-round RT-PCR was run on the TCR CDR3. MiXCR was run by TCRdb on the multiplex PCR reads, yielding one entry per CDR3 protein. The sample consists of roughly 350,000 distinct CDR3 sequences, about 15% of them appearing once. Exclusion criteria comprised uncontrolled infection, other autoimmune disease, pregnancy or lactation. Each diagnosis was grounded in clinical symptoms, serum thyroxine and TRAb, thyroid ultrasound, and orbital computed tomography. This entry is derived from a study of T cells in Graves' hyperthyroidism and ophthalmopathy. Study as a whole: Peripheral blood was drawn at first diagnosis, prior to all treatment. Study-level results: Blood also contained most expanded thyroid clonotypes above 0.001.

Specimen: blood. This chain joins TRBV6-5 and TRBJ2-7, with 7 bases that match TRBD1. The sequence derives from a woman aged 25 to 45 with Graves' ophthalmopathy. CDR3 nucleotides: TGTGCCAGCAGTTACTCGAAGTCTACAGGGGCCTACGAGCAGTACTTC. Translating it yields CASSYSKSTGAYEQYF.